The rows below give T cell receptor beta chains drawn from one sample of a study of cytomegalovirus exposure and HLA in healthy donors. Clones were sequenced by immunoSEQ multiplex PCR, and TCRdb holds only the in-frame ones, with some missing. The table lists around 140,000 clones, 75% to 80% of them singletons. Material: PBMCs. These receptors all stem from a woman younger than 35 in good health and CMV-seropositive. Each CDR3 is given with its conserved first and last residue. Each record gives: clone size, D gene, J gene, V gene, CDR3 protein, CDR3 DNA. The D gene is left open where the match is weak. Where a row states a size, it is once, few, many or the class of an expanded clone; other rows omit it.

clone size: few
D gene: .
J gene: TRBJ1-1
V gene: TRBV20-1
CDR3 protein: CSASKNTEAFF
CDR3 DNA: TGCAGTGCTAGTAAGAACACTGAAGCTTTCTTT

clone size: .
D gene: .
J gene: TRBJ1-3
V gene: TRBV7-9
CDR3 protein: CASSRRAGNLDSGNTIYF
CDR3 DNA: TGTGCCAGCAGCCGGCGAGCGGGGAATCTGGACTCTGGAAACACCATATATTTT

clone size: .
D gene: TRBD1
J gene: TRBJ1-2
V gene: TRBV2
CDR3 protein: CASSQGAYGYTF
CDR3 DNA: TGTGCCAGCAGCCAGGGGGCCTATGGCTACACCTTC

clone size: .
D gene: .
J gene: TRBJ1-2
V gene: TRBV9
CDR3 protein: CASSVPVGSGYTF
CDR3 DNA: TGTGCCAGCAGCGTCCCGGTTGGGAGTGGCTACACCTTC

clone size: .
D gene: .
J gene: TRBJ1-6
V gene: TRBV5-1
CDR3 protein: CASSLGGQTPLHF
CDR3 DNA: TGCGCCAGCAGCTTGGGGGGGCAGACACCCCTCCACTTT

clone size: once
D gene: TRBD1
J gene: TRBJ1-2
V gene: TRBV29-1
CDR3 protein: CSVPPTGNYGYTF
CDR3 DNA: TGCAGCGTTCCCCCGACAGGGAACTATGGCTACACCTTC

clone size: .
D gene: .
J gene: TRBJ1-2
V gene: TRBV4-1
CDR3 protein: CASSQEVGPRDNYGYTF
CDR3 DNA: TGCGCCAGCAGCCAAGAAGTCGGTCCTCGGGATAACTATGGCTACACCTTC

clone size: .
D gene: TRBD1
J gene: TRBJ2-7
V gene: TRBV10-2
CDR3 protein: CASRGTGVSEQYF
CDR3 DNA: TGCGCCAGCCGGGGGACAGGGGTATCCGAGCAGTACTTC

clone size: once
D gene: .
J gene: TRBJ2-5
V gene: TRBV5-6
CDR3 protein: CASSTGTRVQETQYF
CDR3 DNA: TGTGCCAGCAGCACCGGGACAAGGGTACAAGAGACCCAGTACTTC

clone size: .
D gene: TRBD2
J gene: TRBJ2-6
V gene: TRBV27
CDR3 protein: CASSPGGASSGANVLTF
CDR3 DNA: TGTGCCAGCAGTCCGGGGGGAGCGAGCTCTGGGGCCAACGTCCTGACTTTC

clone size: .
D gene: .
J gene: TRBJ2-1
V gene: TRBV11-2
CDR3 protein: CASSPFAGRQDEQFF
CDR3 DNA: TGTGCCAGCAGCCCCTTCGCGGGGCGCCAGGATGAGCAGTTCTTC

clone size: few
D gene: TRBD1
J gene: TRBJ2-7
V gene: TRBV7-8
CDR3 protein: CASSEEDRQGYEQYF
CDR3 DNA: TGTGCCAGCAGCGAAGAGGACAGGCAAGGCTACGAGCAGTACTTC

clone size: .
D gene: .
J gene: TRBJ2-7
V gene: TRBV19
CDR3 protein: CASSPTGNEQYF
CDR3 DNA: TGTGCCAGTAGCCCGACGGGGAACGAGCAGTACTTC

clone size: .
D gene: TRBD1
J gene: TRBJ1-3
V gene: TRBV7-2
CDR3 protein: CASSSSGQGVNTIYF
CDR3 DNA: TGTGCCAGCAGCTCCTCGGGACAGGGCGTAAACACCATATATTTT

clone size: few
D gene: .
J gene: TRBJ1-2
V gene: TRBV1
CDR3 protein: CTSSQDGQGGKGYGYTF
CDR3 DNA: TGCACCAGCAGCCAAGATGGGCAGGGTGGAAAGGGCTATGGCTACACCTTC

clone size: .
D gene: .
J gene: TRBJ2-7
V gene: TRBV4-3
CDR3 protein: CASSQGTYSYEQYF
CDR3 DNA: TGCGCCAGCAGCCAAGGGACATACTCCTACGAGCAGTACTTC

clone size: .
D gene: .
J gene: TRBJ2-1
V gene: TRBV7-7
CDR3 protein: CASSRFRGREQFF
CDR3 DNA: TGTGCCAGCAGCCGATTCAGGGGAAGGGAGCAGTTCTTC

clone size: .
D gene: .
J gene: TRBJ1-1
V gene: TRBV13
CDR3 protein: CASSLGSQGTEAFF
CDR3 DNA: TGTGCCAGCAGCTTAGGATCACAGGGAACTGAAGCTTTCTTT

clone size: .
D gene: TRBD1
J gene: TRBJ2-1
V gene: TRBV6-5
CDR3 protein: CASSYLGQGYNEQFF
CDR3 DNA: TGTGCCAGCAGTTACTTGGGACAGGGTTACAATGAGCAGTTCTTC

clone size: once
D gene: .
J gene: TRBJ2-1
V gene: TRBV20-1
CDR3 protein: CSATEYNEQFF
CDR3 DNA: TGCAGTGCTACCGAGTACAATGAGCAGTTCTTC

clone size: few
D gene: TRBD2
J gene: TRBJ2-7
V gene: TRBV27
CDR3 protein: CASSPSGGTYEQYF
CDR3 DNA: TGTGCCAGCAGCCCTAGCGGGGGGACTTACGAGCAGTACTTC

clone size: .
D gene: .
J gene: TRBJ1-5
V gene: TRBV11-3
CDR3 protein: CASSLADGMTDQPQHF
CDR3 DNA: TGTGCCAGCAGCTTAGCGGACGGAATGACAGATCAGCCCCAGCATTTT

clone size: .
D gene: TRBD2
J gene: TRBJ2-4
V gene: TRBV7-9
CDR3 protein: CASSVLSGLANIQYF
CDR3 DNA: TGTGCCAGCAGCGTTCTATCGGGACTAGCAAACATTCAGTACTTC

clone size: .
D gene: .
J gene: TRBJ2-5
V gene: TRBV5-5
CDR3 protein: CASSSYRGQETQYF
CDR3 DNA: TGTGCCAGCAGCTCGTATAGGGGCCAAGAGACCCAGTACTTC

clone size: .
D gene: .
J gene: TRBJ2-1
V gene: TRBV19
CDR3 protein: CASSTGRTDNEQFF
CDR3 DNA: TGTGCCAGTAGTACGGGACGGACAGACAATGAGCAGTTCTTC

clone size: .
D gene: TRBD1
J gene: TRBJ2-7
V gene: TRBV7-2
CDR3 protein: CASSSRSGGNYEQYF
CDR3 DNA: TGTGCCAGCAGCTCTAGATCAGGGGGCAACTACGAGCAGTACTTC

clone size: .
D gene: .
J gene: TRBJ2-7
V gene: TRBV12-1
CDR3 protein: CASSHRQAYEQYF
CDR3 DNA: TGTGCCAGCAGCCACAGACAGGCCTACGAGCAGTACTTC

clone size: .
D gene: .
J gene: TRBJ1-6
V gene: TRBV7-9
CDR3 protein: CASSPAYNSPLHF
CDR3 DNA: TGTGCCAGCAGCCCTGCCTATAATTCACCCCTCCACTTT

clone size: .
D gene: .
J gene: TRBJ2-7
V gene: TRBV4-1
CDR3 protein: CASSPGAGRYEQYF
CDR3 DNA: TGCGCCAGCAGCCCTGGGGCAGGGCGCTACGAGCAGTACTTC

clone size: .
D gene: .
J gene: TRBJ1-2
V gene: TRBV5-4
CDR3 protein: CASSLVLEGDYGYTF
CDR3 DNA: TGTGCCAGCAGCTTGGTACTTGAAGGGGACTATGGCTACACCTTC

clone size: .
D gene: .
J gene: TRBJ1-2
V gene: TRBV6-1
CDR3 protein: CASSEGAVSRGGYTF
CDR3 DNA: TGTGCCAGCAGTGAAGGAGCAGTCTCTAGGGGGGGCTACACCTTC

clone size: .
D gene: .
J gene: TRBJ2-7
V gene: TRBV19
CDR3 protein: CASSVTPTGYEQYF
CDR3 DNA: TGTGCCAGTAGTGTTACCCCCACAGGCTACGAGCAGTACTTC

clone size: .
D gene: TRBD1
J gene: TRBJ1-5
V gene: TRBV7-9
CDR3 protein: CASSSTTGGEVNQPQHF
CDR3 DNA: TGTGCCAGCAGTTCTACCACAGGGGGGGAGGTAAATCAGCCCCAGCATTTT

clone size: .
D gene: .
J gene: TRBJ2-5
V gene: TRBV14
CDR3 protein: CASSPKRSFQETQYF
CDR3 DNA: TGTGCCAGCAGCCCCAAGCGGAGTTTCCAAGAGACCCAGTACTTC

clone size: few
D gene: .
J gene: TRBJ1-2
V gene: TRBV27
CDR3 protein: CASSLGSNYGYTF
CDR3 DNA: TGTGCCAGCAGTTTGGGCAGTAACTATGGCTACACCTTC

clone size: once
D gene: .
J gene: TRBJ1-2
V gene: TRBV9
CDR3 protein: CASSVEAGKYYGYTF
CDR3 DNA: TGTGCCAGCAGCGTAGAGGCGGGGAAATACTATGGCTACACCTTC

clone size: .
D gene: TRBD1
J gene: TRBJ1-1
V gene: TRBV19
CDR3 protein: CASTPGGEAFF
CDR3 DNA: TGTGCCAGTACCCCAGGGGGTGAAGCTTTCTTT

clone size: .
D gene: .
J gene: TRBJ2-1
V gene: TRBV28
CDR3 protein: CATTRLDANEQFF
CDR3 DNA: TGTGCCACTACAAGACTAGATGCCAATGAGCAGTTCTTC

clone size: .
D gene: TRBD1
J gene: TRBJ2-6
V gene: TRBV5-1
CDR3 protein: CASSVGTGPGANVLTF
CDR3 DNA: TGCGCCAGCAGCGTCGGGACAGGGCCTGGGGCCAACGTCCTGACTTTC

clone size: .
D gene: .
J gene: TRBJ2-3
V gene: TRBV20-1
CDR3 protein: CSARAADTQYF
CDR3 DNA: TGCAGTGCTAGGGCGGCAGATACGCAGTATTTT

clone size: .
D gene: TRBD1
J gene: TRBJ1-3
V gene: TRBV30
CDR3 protein: CAWSPDRGRHLESGNTIYF
CDR3 DNA: TGTGCCTGGAGTCCCGACAGGGGGCGGCATTTAGAGTCTGGAAACACCATATATTTT

clone size: few
D gene: .
J gene: TRBJ1-1
V gene: TRBV4-1
CDR3 protein: CASSQDPGVTEAFF
CDR3 DNA: TGCGCCAGCAGCCAAGATCCGGGGGTCACTGAAGCTTTCTTT

clone size: few
D gene: .
J gene: TRBJ1-2
V gene: TRBV5-4
CDR3 protein: CASSLAGGGGYTF
CDR3 DNA: TGTGCCAGCAGCTTGGCGGGTGGTGGTGGCTACACCTTC

clone size: .
D gene: .
J gene: TRBJ2-7
V gene: TRBV4-3
CDR3 protein: CASSRDFAYEQYF
CDR3 DNA: TGCGCCAGCAGCCGGGACTTCGCCTACGAGCAGTACTTC

clone size: .
D gene: TRBD1
J gene: TRBJ1-1
V gene: TRBV4-1
CDR3 protein: CASSQPRTGRNTEAFF
CDR3 DNA: TGCGCCAGCAGCCAACCGAGGACAGGCCGGAACACTGAAGCTTTCTTT

clone size: .
D gene: .
J gene: TRBJ2-7
V gene: TRBV5-4
CDR3 protein: CASSTKQGSYEQYF
CDR3 DNA: TGTGCCAGCAGCACTAAACAGGGTAGCTACGAGCAGTACTTC

clone size: .
D gene: .
J gene: TRBJ1-2
V gene: TRBV6-1
CDR3 protein: CASTETGGYTF
CDR3 DNA: TGTGCCAGCACCGAGACGGGTGGCTACACCTTC

clone size: .
D gene: .
J gene: TRBJ2-3
V gene: TRBV5-6
CDR3 protein: CASSLGSLSTDTQYF
CDR3 DNA: TGTGCCAGCAGCTTGGGCAGTTTATCCACAGATACGCAGTATTTT

clone size: .
D gene: TRBD2
J gene: TRBJ2-1
V gene: TRBV5-1
CDR3 protein: CASSLGSGGITYNEQFF
CDR3 DNA: TGCGCCAGCAGCTTGGGGAGCGGGGGCATAACCTACAATGAGCAGTTCTTC

clone size: .
D gene: TRBD1
J gene: TRBJ1-2
V gene: TRBV5-8
CDR3 protein: CASSLPSGGRSNYGYTF
CDR3 DNA: TGTGCCAGCAGCTTGCCCTCAGGGGGCCGATCTAACTATGGCTACACCTTC

clone size: .
D gene: .
J gene: TRBJ1-4
V gene: TRBV6-5
CDR3 protein: CASRRDATNEKLFF
CDR3 DNA: TGTGCCAGCAGGCGGGACGCAACTAATGAAAAACTGTTTTTT

clone size: .
D gene: TRBD2
J gene: TRBJ2-1
V gene: TRBV18
CDR3 protein: CASSRTFTSVGGDEQFF
CDR3 DNA: TGTGCCAGCTCACGGACCTTCACTAGCGTGGGAGGGGATGAGCAGTTCTTC

clone size: .
D gene: .
J gene: TRBJ2-1
V gene: TRBV13
CDR3 protein: CASSLRQGSQNEQFF
CDR3 DNA: TGTGCCAGCAGCTTAAGGCAGGGGTCACAAAATGAGCAGTTCTTC

clone size: few
D gene: .
J gene: TRBJ2-7
V gene: TRBV2
CDR3 protein: CASSVGGYEQYF
CDR3 DNA: TGTGCCAGCAGTGTAGGCGGCTACGAGCAGTACTTC

clone size: .
D gene: TRBD1
J gene: TRBJ1-6
V gene: TRBV9
CDR3 protein: CASSQTTGGSGSSPLHF
CDR3 DNA: TGTGCCAGCAGCCAGACCACAGGGGGCTCGGGTAGTTCACCCCTCCACTTT